This entry features one TCR beta chain sequence. Its antigen is unidentified. The authors amplified TCR beta CDR3 regions, and they did so from RNA transcripts for repertoire sequencing. RT-PCR was first run with HTBI primers, then multiplex PCR in a second round. TCRdb re-called the multiplex PCR reads through MiXCR, storing one row per CDR3 protein. The sample contains 500,000 to 700,000 distinct CDR3 sequences, 22% of which appear only once. The source of the sample is a study of Graves' ophthalmopathy and Graves' hyperthyroidism. This CDR3 comprises 15 residues. V lost 7 bases, J lost 4 bases, and 19 bases lay in between. General study results and limits: A classifier, a 13-signature model, separated ophthalmopathy from stable hyperthyroidism with more than 85% sensitivity and 75% to 82% specificity.

The sequence was obtained from a woman aged 18-29 years with stable Graves' hyperthyroidism. Some clones in this sample may be carry-over from other donors' samples. The sample taken for sequencing was peripheral blood. The chain has TRBV12-3 or TRBV12-4 and TRBJ1-1; weak D call: TRBD1 (5 bases). The CDR3 region has the DNA TGTGCCAGCAAACTCATCAGGGACCTAGGCACTGAAGCTTTCTTT. Encoded protein: CASKLIRDLGTEAFF.